A selection of T cell receptor beta chains follows, all from one sample in a study of T cell changes during pregnancy in multiple sclerosis. Assay used: immunoSEQ multiplex PCR; TCRdb lists only in-frame clones, some missing. The repertoire has tens of thousands of clones, 88% of them found once; the top ten carry about 0.74%. This specimen was CD4+ T cells from peripheral blood mononuclear cells, taken in the first trimester of pregnancy. The receptor source for this set is a female donor in good health, enrolled as a control in a pregnancy study. CDR3s include the opening cysteine and the closing phenylalanine or tryptophan. D genes are given only for firm matches. Size tells how often a clone was seen (once, few, many) or the class of an expanded clone, and some rows leave it out.

clone size,D gene,CDR3 length,V gene,J gene,CDR3 DNA,CDR3 protein
NA,TRBD1,15,TRBV25-1,TRBJ2-7,TGTGCCAGCAGTCCCTCCAACAGGGGGTCTTACGAGCAGTACTTC,CASSPSNRGSYEQYF
NA,TRBD1,14,TRBV6-5,TRBJ1-3,TGTGCCAGCAGCTCGACAGGGCTTGGAAACACCATATATTTT,CASSSTGLGNTIYF
NA,NA,16,TRBV7-3,TRBJ2-1,TGTGCCAGCAGCAACAGGGCGACTAACATTTACAATGAGCAGTTCTTC,CASSNRATNIYNEQFF
NA,NA,13,TRBV4-3,TRBJ2-5,TGCGCCAGCAGCCAAGATGGGGGGGAGACCCAGTACTTC,CASSQDGGETQYF
NA,NA,15,TRBV2,TRBJ2-3,TGTGCCAGCAGTTTGGGAGGACTTAGCACAGATACGCAGTATTTT,CASSLGGLSTDTQYF
once,TRBD1,17,TRBV5-1,TRBJ1-1,TGCGCCAGCAGCCCCCGGACAGGGGGCGGGAGTAACACTGAAGCTTTCTTT,CASSPRTGGGSNTEAFF
NA,TRBD2,18,TRBV7-2,TRBJ2-3,TGTGCCAGCAGCTTACTGGCAAAGGGAGGGCCTAGCACAGATACGCAGTATTTT,CASSLLAKGGPSTDTQYF
NA,TRBD2,17,TRBV7-3,TRBJ2-2,TGTGCCAGCAGCTTAACCCCTAGCGGGGGGGCTATCGGGGAGCTGTTTTTT,CASSLTPSGGAIGELFF
NA,NA,13,TRBV29-1,TRBJ1-2,TGCAGCGTTGAATTCCGGCAGGCCCCAGGCTACACCTTC,CSVEFRQAPGYTF
NA,NA,16,TRBV19,TRBJ1-2,TGTGCCAGTAGTGGACCAAATCGAGGACACCGCTATGGCTACACCTTC,CASSGPNRGHRYGYTF
NA,NA,15,TRBV4-3,TRBJ1-5,TGCGCCAGCAGCCAAGGCCGGGTTAGCAATCAGCCCCAGCATTTT,CASSQGRVSNQPQHF
NA,NA,16,TRBV6-5,TRBJ1-5,TGTGCCAGCAGTTACTCGGCAGATTATAGCAATCAGCCCCAGCATTTT,CASSYSADYSNQPQHF
NA,TRBD2,13,TRBV6-5,TRBJ2-7,TGTGCCAGCAGTCTCCTCGGGAGGAGCGAGCAGTACTTC,CASSLLGRSEQYF
NA,NA,15,TRBV4-1,TRBJ2-1,TGCGCCAGCAGCCAAGGGCAGGGTTCCTACAATGAGCAGTTCTTC,CASSQGQGSYNEQFF
NA,NA,12,TRBV11-3,TRBJ1-1,TGTGCCAGCAGTACAGGGTACACTGAAGCTTTCTTT,CASSTGYTEAFF
NA,TRBD1,16,TRBV4-2,TRBJ1-2,TGTGCCAGCAGCCAAGAACAGGGGGCGGGTCTGTATGGCTACACCTTC,CASSQEQGAGLYGYTF
NA,NA,12,TRBV6-5,TRBJ1-1,TGTGCCAGCACTAATATGAACACTGAAGCTTTCTTT,CASTNMNTEAFF
NA,NA,11,TRBV7-8,TRBJ1-1,TGTGCCAGCAGCTTACGCACTGAAGCTTTCTTT,CASSLRTEAFF
NA,TRBD2,21,TRBV18,TRBJ2-1,TGTGCCAGCTCACCACGAGTAGGAAAACTAGCGGGGGTTTCCCCAAACAATGAGCAGTTCTTC,CASSPRVGKLAGVSPNNEQFF
NA,TRBD2,17,TRBV7-8,TRBJ2-2,TGTGCCAGCAGCAGATCTAGCGGGGGGGCTGCAACCGGGGAGCTGTTTTTT,CASSRSSGGAATGELFF
NA,NA,16,TRBV6-6,TRBJ2-7,TGTGCCAGCAGTTACAAGGTAACTCCGGGGGACTACGAGCAGTACTTC,CASSYKVTPGDYEQYF
once,TRBD2,14,TRBV29-1,TRBJ2-5,TGCAGCGTTGCTTCGCGGGGGGGTAGTGAGACCCAGTACTTC,CSVASRGGSETQYF
NA,NA,15,TRBV30,TRBJ1-5,TGTGCCTGGAGTGTAAGTGAGAGCCCAAATCAGCCCCAGCATTTT,CAWSVSESPNQPQHF
few,TRBD1,14,TRBV6-1,TRBJ2-7,TGTGCCAGCAGTGCGGACAGGATATCCTACGAGCAGTACTTC,CASSADRISYEQYF
NA,NA,17,TRBV7-2,TRBJ1-1,TGTGCCAGCAGCTTAGTTTACACAGGCGGTATGAACACTGAAGCTTTCTTT,CASSLVYTGGMNTEAFF
NA,NA,15,TRBV4-3,TRBJ2-2,TGCGCCAGCAGCCAAGAAATTTTAGTGCACGGGGAGCTGTTTTTT,CASSQEILVHGELFF
NA,NA,15,TRBV9,TRBJ2-3,TGTGCCAGCAGCGTAGCCCACCAGAGCACAGATACGCAGTATTTT,CASSVAHQSTDTQYF
NA,NA,14,TRBV4-1,TRBJ2-5,TGCGCCAGCAGTTCCGGGGTACCACAAGAGACCCAGTACTTC,CASSSGVPQETQYF
NA,NA,15,TRBV11-3,TRBJ2-1,TGTGCCAGCAGCCCCTGGGGGGAGACAGGGAATGAGCAGTTCTTC,CASSPWGETGNEQFF
NA,NA,15,TRBV28,TRBJ2-3,TGTGCCAGCAGTCTTCCGGGGTCTCTAACAGATACGCAGTATTTT,CASSLPGSLTDTQYF
NA,TRBD1,13,TRBV7-3,TRBJ1-1,TGTGCCAGCAGCGTGACCGGGACAGGGGAAGCTTTCTTT,CASSVTGTGEAFF
NA,NA,15,TRBV5-5,TRBJ1-5,TGTGCCAGCAGCTTTGGGCCCATTGGCGATCAGCCCCAGCATTTT,CASSFGPIGDQPQHF
NA,TRBD2,17,TRBV2,TRBJ2-4,TGTGCCAGCAGAAAACTAGCGGGGCCTTTAGCCAAAAACATTCAGTACTTC,CASRKLAGPLAKNIQYF
NA,NA,12,TRBV6-6,TRBJ1-2,TGTGCCATTACGGACAATACCTATGGCTACACCTTC,CAITDNTYGYTF
NA,TRBD2,14,TRBV9,TRBJ2-3,TGTGCCAGCAGCGTTCGGGGGGGCACAGATACGCAGTATTTT,CASSVRGGTDTQYF
NA,NA,15,TRBV5-4,TRBJ2-3,TGTGCCAGCAGCTTGGGGGCAGGGGCGGCAGATACGCAGTATTTT,CASSLGAGAADTQYF
NA,NA,16,TRBV10-3,TRBJ1-4,TGTGCCATCAGTGAATCGATTCAAGGGGGAAATGAAAAACTGTTTTTT,CAISESIQGGNEKLFF
once,TRBD2,16,TRBV10-3,TRBJ2-5,TGTGCCATCAGTGAGCCAACTAGCGGGGGTGGAGAGACCCAGTACTTC,CAISEPTSGGGETQYF
NA,TRBD1,15,TRBV7-2,TRBJ2-7,TGTGCCAGCAGCTTAGCAGGGACAGGCTCCTACGAGCAGTACTTC,CASSLAGTGSYEQYF
NA,NA,15,TRBV19,TRBJ1-4,TGTGCCAGTAGTGGAAGGGAGACCTTGAATGAAAAACTGTTTTTT,CASSGRETLNEKLFF
NA,TRBD1,15,TRBV7-2,TRBJ2-7,TGTGCCAGCAGCGCCTGGGACAGGGGGGTCTACGAGCAGTACTTC,CASSAWDRGVYEQYF
NA,NA,15,TRBV11-2,TRBJ2-3,TGTGCCAGCAGCCCCTACAGGTTCCGCACAGATACGCAGTATTTT,CASSPYRFRTDTQYF
few,TRBD1,14,TRBV2,TRBJ1-6,TGTGCCAGTAAGGTAGACAGGGGGAATTCACCCCTCCACTTT,CASKVDRGNSPLHF
NA,TRBD1,13,TRBV7-2,TRBJ2-1,TGTGCCAGCAGCCCCCGGACAGGGCATGAGCAGTTCTTC,CASSPRTGHEQFF
NA,NA,11,TRBV20-1,TRBJ1-2,TGCAGTGCTAGGTCAGGCACTGGCTACACCTTC,CSARSGTGYTF
once,TRBD1,14,TRBV5-5,TRBJ1-4,TGTGCCAGCAAACTACAGGGGAGCTCGGAAAAACTGTTTTTT,CASKLQGSSEKLFF
NA,TRBD1,12,TRBV7-3,TRBJ1-2,TGTGCCAGCAGCCTTGACAGGGCTGGCTACACCTTC,CASSLDRAGYTF
NA,NA,16,TRBV19,TRBJ1-3,TGTGCCAGTACCCCCCTTGGGCCAGTCTCTGGAAACACCATATATTTT,CASTPLGPVSGNTIYF
NA,TRBD1,15,TRBV30,TRBJ2-7,TGTGCCTGGAGTGTACAATACAGGGGGTCTAATCAGCAGTACTTC,CAWSVQYRGSNQQYF